Described below is a single T cell receptor (beta chain) sequence and its context. This specimen belongs to a study of blood T cell repertoires in COVID-19. In the study overall: Italy, Spain and the United States were the sources of the convalescent and acute COVID-19 samples.

The germline V gene has CDR1 LGHDT and CDR2 YNNKEL (reference sequence). CDR3 length: 15 amino acids. Trimming cost V 2 bases and J 7 bases, with 15 bases left between them. The data were produced by immunoSEQ multiplex PCR, yet TCRdb's version contains in-frame clones alone and is incomplete. In the table there are 50,000 to 70,000 clones, around 87% of which are singletons. Sequencing input: peripheral blood. This clonotype was obtained from a man in his sixties with active or convalescent COVID-19. The chain recombines TRBV3-1 (or the pseudogene TRBV3-2) with TRBJ2-1; D might be TRBD2 (5 bases). CDR3 DNA: TGTGCCAGCAGCCAAAAAGGAACTAGAAGGAATGAGCAGTTCTTC. It yields the protein CASSQKGTRRNEQFF.